This T cell receptor beta chain was identified in a study of CXCR3-negative and CXCR3-positive naive CD8 T cells. Germline lookup yields CDR1 SEHNR and CDR2 FQNEAQ (reference sequence). CDR3 size: 12 residues. The TRB cDNA libraries were prepared by 5' RACE with UMI labels. TCRdb reworked the 5' RACE reads into one entry per CDR3 protein, no DNA. The sample totals about 120,000 distinct CDR3 sequences. Remarks on this clonotype: Its target is not known.

Findings and caveats of the study: CXCR3-positive naive cells carried more hydrophobic TRB CDR3s than CXCR3-negative ones.

The gene calls are TRBV7-9 and TRBJ2-7; there is no DNA to check the TCRdb D call of TRBD2. Specimen: naive CXCR3+ CD8+ T cells from blood. Documented subset: CD45RO-CCR7+CD27+CD95- naive CD8+ T cells expressing CXCR3 (TNR3+). This TCR was recovered from a human donor in good health. Some clones in this sample may be carry-over from other donors' samples. This CDR3 is CASSLWENEQYF.